The clone carrying this TCR beta chain was seen repeatedly, ten times or more. Its matching antigen is unknown. CDR1 DFQATT and CDR2 SNEGSKA come from the germline V gene (reference sequence). Trimming took 6 bases from V and 1 from J, leaving 10 bases between them. The CDR3 totals 14 residues. This record comes from a study of CD8 T cells in ankylosing spondylitis. Study results and caveats: In peripheral blood, disease-linked CD8+ clones occurred at relatively low frequencies. Clones linked to disease were reported to show significant enrichment in matched ankylosing spondylitis synovial fluid. In ankylosing spondylitis blood, a motif of seven to nine highly homologous TCR beta variants appeared characteristic.

With molecular barcodes, quantitative 5'-RACE was used to make the TCR beta libraries. TCRdb re-derived calls from the 5' RACE reads in MiXCR, one entry per CDR3 protein. The repertoire has 200,000 to 300,000 distinct CDR3 sequences, 24% of them found once; the top ten carry around 0.64%. J is TRBJ1-6 and V is TRBV20-1; D perhaps matches TRBD1 (6 bases). This TCR derives from a male donor with ankylosing spondylitis or in good health (not recorded which). Sequencing used blood, either unsorted or a sorted T cell fraction (not recorded which). DNA for the CDR3: TGCAGTGCAGAAGGGGGATCCTATAATTCACCCCTCCACTTT. It encodes CSAEGGSYNSPLHF.